Presented here are 32 T cell receptor beta chains from one specimen sequenced in a study of blood T cell repertoires in COVID-19. The protocol was immunoSEQ multiplex PCR, while the TCRdb copy is restricted to in-frame clones and leaves out a portion. The sample lists about 53,000 clones; 86% were seen once. Sequenced input: peripheral blood. Every receptor here comes from a man aged 80 or over with acute or convalescent COVID-19.

The rearrangement uses TRBV5-1 and TRBJ1-1, with D possibly TRBD1 on 5 matching bases. The CDR3 has 14 residues. V lost 4 bases and J lost 0, with 10 bases in between. Germline V gene data show CDR1 as SGHRS and CDR2 as YFSETQ. CDR3 sequence (DNA): TGCGCCAGCAGCGTGGACACGTTGAACACTGAAGCTTTCTTT. It translates to CASSVDTLNTEAFF.

The chain recombines TRBV18 with TRBJ2-1; 9 nucleotides agree with TRBD1. This CDR3 comprises 14 residues. CDR1 is KGHSH, CDR2 LQKENI, per germline. Losses at the gene ends were 2 bases for V and 8 bases for J; bases not matched to a gene: 4. CDR3: CASSPGTGSDEQFF. The CDR3 DNA is TGTGCCAGCTCACCAGGGACAGGGTCCGATGAGCAGTTCTTC. Based on the CDR3 plus reference TRBV18 and TRBJ2-1, the full variable domain is NAGVMQNPRHLVRRRGQEARLRCSPMKGHSHVYWYRQLPEEGLKFMVYLQKENIIDESGMPKERFSAEFPKEGPSILRIQQVVRGDSAAYFCASSPGTGSDEQFFGPGTRLTVL.

CDR3 in DNA: TGCGCCAGCAGCCAAGATCTCGGGACACGTCTGTTCTTC. Protein product: CASSQDLGTRLFF. The V and J genes are TRBV4-3 and TRBJ2-1, with D possibly being TRBD1 (6 bases). Germline assignment: CDR1 LGHNA and CDR2 YSLEER. This CDR3 has 13 amino acids. Trimming stripped 0 bases from V and 15 bases from J, with 15 bases between.

The V and J genes are TRBV19 and TRBJ1-1; D is uncertain. CDR1 and CDR2 (germline): LNHDA, SQIVND (reference sequence). The length of the CDR3 is 14 residues. V was shortened by 3 bases and J by 7 bases, with 15 bases between the two germline ends. Written as DNA, the CDR3 is TGTGCCAGTAGTATTAGGGAGTTACGATTTGAAGCTTTCTTT. It encodes CASSIRELRFEAFF.

The chain carries TRBV10-3 and TRBJ2-5; tentative D call: TRBD1 (7 bases). Germline V lookup: CDR1 ENHRY, CDR2 SYGVKD. This CDR3 has 17 residues. Trimming removed 0 bases from V and 2 bases from J, with 16 bases in between. CDR3 loop: CAISESSKGAGQETQYF. The CDR3 DNA reads as TGTGCCATCAGTGAGTCGAGTAAGGGGGCGGGGCAAGAGACCCAGTACTTC.

The chain combines TRBV5-4 with TRBJ1-1, with D unresolved. The germline gives CDR1 SGHNT, CDR2 YYREEE (reference sequence). V shed 6 bases and J shed 6 bases, with 15 bases lying between them. The CDR3 is 13 amino acids. In DNA, the CDR3 is TGTGCCAGCACCCTACTCCCTAGTTCTGAAGCTTTCTTT. It encodes CASTLLPSSEAFF.

This clone occurred a few times. The V call is TRBV5-4, the J call TRBJ1-2; possibly TRBD1 for D (6 bases). Deletions cut 6 bases from V and 5 bases from J, with 17 bases between. This CDR3 is 14 amino acids long. Germline V gives CDR1 SGHNT, CDR2 YYREEE (reference sequence). CDR3 sequence reads: CASTNWQGLYGYTF. DNA for the CDR3: TGTGCCAGCACCAACTGGCAGGGGTTGTATGGCTACACCTTC.

This clone appeared once. The CDR3 here is CASSLDRYSTEAFF. CDR3 DNA sequence: TGCGCCAGCAGCTTGGATCGGTATAGTACTGAAGCTTTCTTT. The V gene is TRBV5-1, the J gene TRBJ1-1; D is unresolved. Germline CDR1 and CDR2: SGHRS and YFSETQ. V shed 0 bases and J shed 5 bases, with 11 bases lying between them. CDR3 length: 14 amino acids.

The chain recombines TRBV11-2 with TRBJ2-2; TRBD2 matches 9 bases. Germline lookup yields CDR1 SGHAT and CDR2 FQNNGV. Losses at the gene ends were 5 bases for V and 2 bases for J; bases not matched to a gene: 6. The CDR3 spans 16 residues. The CDR3 protein is CASSPPGLANTGELFF. CDR3 DNA sequence: TGTGCCAGCAGCCCTCCGGGACTAGCTAACACCGGGGAGCTGTTTTTT.

The J gene is TRBJ2-1, the V gene TRBV20-1; perhaps TRBD1 as D (6 bases). The CDR3 runs 10 residues. V was clipped by 6 bases and J by 8 bases, with 8 bases between them. Germline V lookup: CDR1 DFQATT, CDR2 SNEGSKA (reference sequence). CDR3 bases: TGCAGTGCACAGGGTTATGAGCAGTTCTTC. Its translation: CSAQGYEQFF.

The chain employs TRBV14 and TRBJ2-2; TRBD1 matches at 7 bases. Trimming removed 4 bases from V and 3 bases from J; junction bases left unmatched: 5. The CDR3 spans 15 residues. Germline V gives CDR1 SGHDN, CDR2 FVKESK. The CDR3 protein is CASSPGQSYTGELFF. The CDR3 DNA reads as TGTGCCAGCAGCCCGGGACAGAGCTACACCGGGGAGCTGTTTTTT.

The V gene is TRBV24-1, the J gene TRBJ2-1; 13 positions match TRBD2. V was clipped by 5 bases and J by 5 bases; unmatched bases: 8. CDR3 length: 17 amino acids. CDR1 is KGHDR and CDR2 is SFDVKD in the germline V gene. The CDR3 protein is CATSGTSGGGFDNEQFF. CDR3 sequence (DNA): TGTGCCACCAGTGGGACTAGCGGGGGCGGGTTCGACAATGAGCAGTTCTTC.

This chain joins TRBV4-1 and TRBJ1-2; the D gene is possibly TRBD1 (6 bases). V was trimmed by 1 base and J by 3 bases, leaving 15 bases between them. Germline values: CDR1 MGHRA, CDR2 YSYEKL. This CDR3 contains 16 residues. The CDR3 nucleotides read TGCGCCAGCAGCCAAGGTACTAGGACAGAAGACTATGGCTACACCTTC. Protein sequence: CASSQGTRTEDYGYTF.

V usage is TRBV15 and J usage is TRBJ1-4; 12 bases map to TRBD1. The length of the CDR3 is 15 residues. The germline CDR1 and CDR2 sequences are LNHNV and YYDKDF (reference sequence). V was pared by 6 bases and J by 5 bases, with 4 bases of the junction left unmatched. The CDR3 nucleotides are TGTGCCACCAGGGGGGACAGGGGGCAGAATGAAAAACTGTTTTTT. Translation: CATRGDRGQNEKLFF.

The chain carries TRBV7-3 and TRBJ2-1; 8 bases match TRBD1. The germline CDR1 and CDR2 sequences are SGHTA and FQGTGA. V lost 5 bases to trimming and J lost 7 bases; unmatched junction nucleotides: 13. This CDR3 is built from 16 residues. The CDR3 DNA is TGTGCCAGCAGCCTATTCGGACAGGGAACGAGGAATGAGCAGTTCTTC. Protein product: CASSLFGQGTRNEQFF.

The chain is built from TRBV18 and TRBJ2-7; the match to TRBD2 covers 9 bases. Germline lookup yields CDR1 KGHSH and CDR2 LQKENI. There are 16 residues in the CDR3. Trimming cost V 1 base and J 0 bases; bases outside gene matches: 4. The CDR3 region has the DNA TGTGCCAGCTCACCACTACGAGCGGGGGGCTCCTACGAGCAGTACTTC. It encodes CASSPLRAGGSYEQYF.

The rearrangement uses TRBV5-1 and TRBJ2-2; 8 bases are a match to TRBD1. Trimming cost V 2 bases and J 2 bases; bases outside gene matches: 5. CDR1 and CDR2 (germline): SGHRS, YFSETQ. This CDR3 region has 16 residues. The CDR3 DNA sequence: TGCGCCAGCAGCTTCCGGACAGGGACTAACACCGGGGAGCTGTTTTTT. Translating gives CASSFRTGTNTGELFF.

The V gene is TRBV18, the J gene TRBJ2-2; D not resolved. The CDR3 totals 14 residues. V lost 2 bases, J lost 0 bases, and 4 bases lay in between. Germline V gene sequence: CDR1 KGHSH, CDR2 LQKENI. The CDR3 DNA sequence: TGTGCCAGCTCACCAGACACGAACACCGGGGAGCTGTTTTTT. Protein product: CASSPDTNTGELFF.

CDR3 protein: CASSPDRAANEKLFF. The CDR3 DNA reads TGTGCCAGCAGTCCCGACAGGGCAGCTAATGAAAAACTGTTTTTT. The chain couples TRBV28 to TRBJ1-4; 7 nucleotides align to TRBD1. There are 15 residues in the CDR3. CDR1 MDHEN and CDR2 SYDVKM come from the germline V gene. J gave up 3 bases and V 5 bases, and 6 bases lay outside the gene matches.

V is TRBV19 and J is TRBJ1-2; TRBD1 agrees at 7 bases. J was trimmed by 5 bases and V by 3 bases; bases with no gene match: 18. The length of the CDR3 is 18 residues. The germline CDR1 and CDR2 sequences are LNHDA and SQIVND (reference sequence). CDR3 DNA: TGTGCCAGTAGTATGGCCAGTCCCCCGACAGGGAAGGATTATGGCTACACCTTC. Protein sequence: CASSMASPPTGKDYGYTF.

This clone was detected only a few times. This chain uses TRBV9 with TRBJ2-2; the match to TRBD2 covers 13 bases. Germline trimming cut 2 bases from V and 4 bases from J; bases unmatched to any gene: 5. Germline CDR1 and CDR2: SGDLS and YYNGEE. The CDR3 loop spans 17 amino acids. The CDR3 DNA reads TGTGCCAGCAGCGTCACTAGCGGGGGGGCAGGCACCGGGGAGCTGTTTTTT. Its protein product is CASSVTSGGAGTGELFF. Full variable domain (rest looked up from reference TRBV9 and TRBJ2-2): DSGVTQTPKHLITATGQRVTLRCSPRSGDLSVYWYQQSLDQGLQFLIQYYNGEERAKGNILERFSAQQFPDLHSELNLSSLELGDSALYFCASSVTSGGAGTGELFFGEGSRLTVL.

The chain links TRBV18 to TRBJ1-1; D is possibly TRBD1 (5 bases). This CDR3 has 14 residues. V was clipped by 3 bases and J by 1 base, with 9 bases between them. CDR1 and CDR2 (germline): KGHSH, LQKENI. CDR3 in DNA: TGTGCCAGCTCACCCTTTACAGGGAACACTGAAGCTTTCTTT. This encodes CASSPFTGNTEAFF.

This chain links TRBV5-5 with TRBJ1-2; D remains ambiguous. V was cut by 0 bases and J by 2 bases, with 11 bases left in between. Per germline, CDR1 SGHKS and CDR2 YYEKEE (reference sequence). The CDR3 has 15 amino acids. In DNA, the CDR3 is TGTGCCAGCAGCTTGGATTTGACAACGAACTATGGCTACACCTTC. Amino acid sequence: CASSLDLTTNYGYTF.

The V call is TRBV5-1, the J call TRBJ1-1; 7 positions agree with TRBD1. The junction had 8 bases not matched to a gene; V was cut back by 5 bases and J by 4 bases. This CDR3 region has 14 residues. The germline V gene encodes CDR1 SGHRS and CDR2 YFSETQ. CDR3 loop: CASRTGLGGTEAFF. The CDR3 coding sequence is TGCGCCAGCAGGACAGGGTTGGGGGGCACTGAAGCTTTCTTT.

The CDR3, as DNA: TGTGCCAGCAGCGCCTTAGCGGGGGGGCTTGTTGCGCAGTATTTT. It yields the protein CASSALAGGLVAQYF. This chain joins TRBV9 and TRBJ2-3, with 11 bases fitting TRBD2. Germline assignment: CDR1 SGDLS and CDR2 YYNGEE. V gave up 3 bases and J gave up 10 bases; unmatched junction bases: 10. This CDR3 is built from 15 residues.

V and J are TRBV2 and TRBJ1-5; a weak D match, TRBD1 (5 bases). V was pared by 2 bases and J by 0 bases, with 11 bases between. CDR1 and CDR2 from the germline V gene are SNHLY and FYNNEI. The CDR3 length is 16 residues. The CDR3 protein is CASSERRQYSNQPQHF. The CDR3 DNA is TGTGCCAGCAGTGAACGTCGACAGTATAGCAATCAGCCCCAGCATTTT.

The rearrangement links TRBV28 to TRBJ1-5; D uncertain. Between the trimmed V and J ends, which lost 3 bases and 7 bases, there was a span of 16 bases. The germline V gene has CDR1 MDHEN and CDR2 SYDVKM. The CDR3 sequence is 15 residues long. DNA of the CDR3: TGTGCCAGCAGTTTCGCCTCTAATGCGGGGCAGCCCCAGCATTTT. Translation: CASSFASNAGQPQHF.

V is TRBV5-1 and J is TRBJ2-3; D is perhaps TRBD1 (6 bases). The CDR3 is 16 amino acids. Germline V CDR1 and CDR2: SGHRS, YFSETQ. Trimming pared 0 bases from V and 3 bases from J, leaving 14 bases between. The CDR3 region has the DNA TGCGCCAGCAGCTTGGCCTTGGGGGCTCGAACAGATACGCAGTATTTT. Translating it yields CASSLALGARTDTQYF.

The V call is TRBV6-6, the J call TRBJ1-5; D remains unclear. The CDR3 loop spans 14 amino acids. Germline V lookup: CDR1 MNHNY, CDR2 SVGAGI (reference sequence). V shed 7 bases and J shed 3 bases, with 13 bases lying between them. CDR3: CASNSQYSNQPQHF. CDR3 coding DNA: TGTGCCAGCAACTCCCAATACTCCAATCAGCCCCAGCATTTT.

This clone was picked up one time. The chain has TRBV5-8 and TRBJ1-5, with TRBD1 matching over 8 bases. J gave up 5 bases and V 1 base, and 5 bases lay outside the gene matches. The V gene's germline CDR1 is SGHTS and CDR2 YDEGEE. The CDR3 contains 15 residues. CDR3 residues: CASSLRQGSYQPQHF. CDR3 DNA: TGTGCCAGCAGCTTGCGACAGGGGAGTTATCAGCCCCAGCATTTT.

The rearrangement uses TRBV2 and TRBJ1-2; D gene unclear. CDR3 size: 14 residues. CDR1 and CDR2 from the germline V gene are SNHLY and FYNNEI. The V end was cut by 8 bases, the J end by 6 bases, with 19 bases between. The CDR3 bases are TGTGCCAGCGCCGTCGAGGGCGCTGGAAATGGCTACACCTTC. Residues: CASAVEGAGNGYTF.

The rearrangement uses TRBV19 and TRBJ1-5; TRBD1 matches at 8 bases. Germline V gives CDR1 LNHDA, CDR2 SQIVND (reference sequence). The CDR3 length is 14 residues. After removal of 7 bases from V and 6 bases from J, the junction contained 8 bases not matched to a gene. The CDR3 sequence: CASNPDRGLQPQHF. DNA of the CDR3: TGTGCCAGTAACCCCGACAGGGGCCTTCAGCCCCAGCATTTT.